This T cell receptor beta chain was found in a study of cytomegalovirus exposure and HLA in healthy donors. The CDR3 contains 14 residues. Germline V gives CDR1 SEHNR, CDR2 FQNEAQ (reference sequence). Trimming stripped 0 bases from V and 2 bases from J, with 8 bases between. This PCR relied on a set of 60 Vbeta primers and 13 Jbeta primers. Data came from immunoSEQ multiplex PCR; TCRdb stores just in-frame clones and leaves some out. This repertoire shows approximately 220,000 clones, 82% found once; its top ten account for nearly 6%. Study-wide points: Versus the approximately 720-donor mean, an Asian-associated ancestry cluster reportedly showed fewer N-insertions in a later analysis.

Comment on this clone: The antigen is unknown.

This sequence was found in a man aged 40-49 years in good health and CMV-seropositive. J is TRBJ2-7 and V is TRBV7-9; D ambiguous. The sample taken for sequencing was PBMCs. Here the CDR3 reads CASSLAPDTYEQYV. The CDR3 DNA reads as TGTGCCAGCAGCTTAGCCCCCGACACCTACGAGCAGTACGTC.